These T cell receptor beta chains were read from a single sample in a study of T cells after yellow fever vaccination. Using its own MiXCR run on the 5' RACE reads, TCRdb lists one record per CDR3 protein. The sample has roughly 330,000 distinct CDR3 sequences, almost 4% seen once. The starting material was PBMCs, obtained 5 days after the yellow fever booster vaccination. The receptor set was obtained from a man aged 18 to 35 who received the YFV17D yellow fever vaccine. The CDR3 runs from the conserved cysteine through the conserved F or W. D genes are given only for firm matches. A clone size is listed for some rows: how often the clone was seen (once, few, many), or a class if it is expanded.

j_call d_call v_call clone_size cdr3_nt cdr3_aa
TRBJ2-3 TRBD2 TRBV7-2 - TGTGCCAGCAGCTTCGGACTAGCCCGTAGCACAGATACGCAGTATTTT CASSFGLARSTDTQYF
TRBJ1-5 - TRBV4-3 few TGCGCCAGCAGCCAAGATTTCGGGACGGGCCAGCATTTT CASSQDFGTGQHF
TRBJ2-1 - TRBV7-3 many TGTGCCAGCAGCTTAGGGGCTACAAGCGGCAATGAGCAGTTCTTC CASSLGATSGNEQFF
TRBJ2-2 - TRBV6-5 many TGTGCCAGCAATCACAGAGGAAACACCGGGGAGCTGTTTTTT CASNHRGNTGELFF
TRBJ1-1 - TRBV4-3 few TGCGCCAGCAGCCCTTTCATGCCGGGGAACACTGAAGCTTTCTTT CASSPFMPGNTEAFF
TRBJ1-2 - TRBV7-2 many TGTGCCAGCAGCTCCCAGGGGCTGGGGGCGTATGGCTACACCTTC CASSSQGLGAYGYTF
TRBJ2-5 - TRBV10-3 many TGTGCCATCAGTGAGTCAGGTTTCTCGCAAGAGACCCAGTACTTC CAISESGFSQETQYF
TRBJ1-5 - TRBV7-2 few TGTGCCAGCAGCTTAATAGGGAAAAATCAGCCCCAGCATTTT CASSLIGKNQPQHF
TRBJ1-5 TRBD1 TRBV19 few TGTGCCAGTACCAAAGGACAGGGCAATCAGCCCCAGCATTTT CASTKGQGNQPQHF
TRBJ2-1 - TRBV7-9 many TGTGCCAGCCGTCTTTACAATGAGCAGTTCTTC CASRLYNEQFF
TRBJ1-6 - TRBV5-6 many TGTGCCAGCAGTGACGGGACGGATTACTCGCCCCTCCACTTT CASSDGTDYSPLHF
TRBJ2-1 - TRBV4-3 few TGCGCCAGCAGCCACATGGGGGATTACAATGAGCAGTTCTTC CASSHMGDYNEQFF
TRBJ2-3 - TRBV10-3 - TGTGCCACTCACCCGGACTTCACAGATACGCAGTATTTT CATHPDFTDTQYF
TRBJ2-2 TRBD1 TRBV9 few TGTGCCAGCAGCGCGGGACAGGGGGCTCTCGCCGGGGAGCTGTTTTTT CASSAGQGALAGELFF
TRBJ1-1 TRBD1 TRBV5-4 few TGTGCCAGCAGCTCAGACAGGGGGGGGTCGGCTTTCTTT CASSSDRGGSAFF
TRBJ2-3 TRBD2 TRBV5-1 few TGCGCCAGCAGCTTGGCAACTAGCGGATACACAGATACGCAGTATTTT CASSLATSGYTDTQYF
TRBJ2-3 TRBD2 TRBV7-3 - TGTGCCAGCAGCTCGGGGGTGGCGGGGGGCACAGATACGCAGTATTTT CASSSGVAGGTDTQYF
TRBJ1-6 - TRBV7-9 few TGTGCCAGCAGCCTCGGGGGAATCAATTCACCCCTCCACTTT CASSLGGINSPLHF
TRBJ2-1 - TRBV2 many TGTGCCAGCACCACCGCCTCGGACAATGAGCAGTTCTTC CASTTASDNEQFF
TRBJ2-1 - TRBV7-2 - TGTGCCAGCAGCGCTCCCGGGACCCACAATGAGCAGTTCTTC CASSAPGTHNEQFF
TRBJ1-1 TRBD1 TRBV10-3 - TGTGCCATCAGTGAGCGGGGACAGGGCGGCACTGAAGCTTTCTTT CAISERGQGGTEAFF
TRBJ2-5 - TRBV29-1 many TGCAGCGTTGAAGATCTCGGTCATGGGGCCCAAGAGACCCAGTACTTC CSVEDLGHGAQETQYF
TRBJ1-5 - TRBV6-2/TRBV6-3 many TGTGCCAGCAGCCGGGGGGTTTATCAGCCCCAGCATTTT CASSRGVYQPQHF
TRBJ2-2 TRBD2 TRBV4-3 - TGCGCCAGCAGCCATATGTTCTTACACGGGGGGGGTAACACCGGGGAGCTGTTTTTT CASSHMFLHGGGNTGELFF
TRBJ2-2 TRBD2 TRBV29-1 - TGCAGCGTGGCTCGGCGCGGGGGGTCCGGGGAGCTGTTTTTT CSVARRGGSGELFF
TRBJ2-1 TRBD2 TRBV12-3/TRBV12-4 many TGTTCCAGCACATCTAGCGGGGCGGATGAGCAGTTCTTC CSSTSSGADEQFF
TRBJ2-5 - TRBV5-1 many TGCGCCAGCAGCGGGGGACATCCCCAAGAGACCCAGTACTTC CASSGGHPQETQYF
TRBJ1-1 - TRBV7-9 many TGTGCCAGCAGCTTAGCGAGGGCAGCCGAAGCTTTCTTT CASSLARAAEAFF
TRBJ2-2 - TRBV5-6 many TGTGCCAGCAGGGTCAGGGGGAACACCGGGGAGCTGTTTTTT CASRVRGNTGELFF
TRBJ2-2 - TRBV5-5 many TGTGCCAGCAGCTTGCGGAGGGACCCCACCGGGGAGCTGTTTTTT CASSLRRDPTGELFF
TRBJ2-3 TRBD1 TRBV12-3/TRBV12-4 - TGTGCCAGCAGAAACCGGGACAGGGGGTTAGCAGATACGCAGTATTTT CASRNRDRGLADTQYF
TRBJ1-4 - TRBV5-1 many TGCGCCAGCAGCCCGAGACAGCCCGAAGGAGAAAAACTGTTTTTT CASSPRQPEGEKLFF
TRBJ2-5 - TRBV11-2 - TGTGCCAGCAGGTATCCAGGAGGGGAGACCCAGTACTTC CASRYPGGETQYF
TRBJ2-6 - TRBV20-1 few TGCAGTGCTAGAGGCGTACTTGGGGCCAACGTCCTGACTTTC CSARGVLGANVLTF
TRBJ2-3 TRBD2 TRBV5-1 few TGCGCCAGCAGCTTGCCGGCTAGCGGGGGGCGGAGAGATACGCAGTATTTT CASSLPASGGRRDTQYF
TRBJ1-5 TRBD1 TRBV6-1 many TGTGCCAGCAGTGGAGGGCGGGACAGTTATAGCAATCAGCCCCAGCATTTT CASSGGRDSYSNQPQHF
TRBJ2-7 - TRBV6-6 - TGTGCCAGCAGTTACGTACAGAAACTGACCTACGAGCAGTACTTC CASSYVQKLTYEQYF
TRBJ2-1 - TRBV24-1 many TGTGCCACCAGCCGGGACTGGGGCAATGAGCAGTTCTTC CATSRDWGNEQFF
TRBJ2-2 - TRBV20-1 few TGCAGTGCTAGAGGGGGACAACCGAACACCGGGGAGCTGTTTTTT CSARGGQPNTGELFF
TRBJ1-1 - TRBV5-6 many TGTGCCAGCAGCTTGGCATTGGGGATGAACACTGAAGCTTTCTTT CASSLALGMNTEAFF
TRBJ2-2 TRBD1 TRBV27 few TGTGCCAGCAGTCCCGGGACAGGGGCCGCCGGGGAGCTGTTTTTT CASSPGTGAAGELFF
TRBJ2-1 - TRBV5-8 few TGTGCCAGTAACCGGGACCCCGATGAGCAGTTCTTC CASNRDPDEQFF
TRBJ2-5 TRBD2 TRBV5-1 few TGCGCCAGCAGCTTGGTACCTAGCGGGGTAGAGACCCAGTACTTC CASSLVPSGVETQYF
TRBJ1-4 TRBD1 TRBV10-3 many TGTGCCACCAAGACAGGGGACCGTGAAAAACTGTTTTTT CATKTGDREKLFF
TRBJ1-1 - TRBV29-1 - TGCAGCGTTGGGGGTAGGAACACTGAAGCTTTCTTT CSVGGRNTEAFF
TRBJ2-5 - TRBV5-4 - TGTGCCAGCAGCTCCCGGACAGAAGAGACCCAGTACTTC CASSSRTEETQYF
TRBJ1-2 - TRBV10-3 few TGTGCCATCAGCCAACAGGTCGCGTCGGACGGCTACACCTTC CAISQQVASDGYTF
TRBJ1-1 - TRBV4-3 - TGCGCCAGCAGCCAAGGGGTGGGGGCCCCGGGCTTTAGGACTGAAGCTTTCTTT CASSQGVGAPGFRTEAFF
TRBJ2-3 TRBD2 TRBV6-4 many TGTGCCAGCAGTGAAAGCGGGGGGGCCACAGATACGCAGTATTTT CASSESGGATDTQYF
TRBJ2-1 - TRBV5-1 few TGCGCCAGCAGCTTTCCCAGCTCCTACAATGAGCAGTTCTTC CASSFPSSYNEQFF